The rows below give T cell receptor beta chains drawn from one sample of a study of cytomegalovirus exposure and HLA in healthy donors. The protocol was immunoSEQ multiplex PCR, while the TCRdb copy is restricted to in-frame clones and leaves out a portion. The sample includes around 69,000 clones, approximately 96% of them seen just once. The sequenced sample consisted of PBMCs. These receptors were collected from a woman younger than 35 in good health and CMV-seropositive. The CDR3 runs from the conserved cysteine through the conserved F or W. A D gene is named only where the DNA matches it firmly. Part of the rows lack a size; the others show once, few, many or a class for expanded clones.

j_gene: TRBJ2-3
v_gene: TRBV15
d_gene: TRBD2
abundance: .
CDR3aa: CATSRDFGLAGFTDTQYF
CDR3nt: TGTGCCACCAGCAGAGATTTTGGACTAGCGGGATTCACAGATACGCAGTATTTT

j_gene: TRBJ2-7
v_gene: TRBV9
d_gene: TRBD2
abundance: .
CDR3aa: CASSVAPGGSSYEQYF
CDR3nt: TGTGCCAGCAGCGTAGCCCCGGGAGGGAGCTCCTACGAGCAGTACTTC

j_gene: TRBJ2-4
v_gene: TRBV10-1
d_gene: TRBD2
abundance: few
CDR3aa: CASSESSGRAGTKNIQYF
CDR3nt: TGCGCCAGCAGTGAGTCTAGCGGGAGGGCCGGGACCAAAAACATTCAGTACTTC

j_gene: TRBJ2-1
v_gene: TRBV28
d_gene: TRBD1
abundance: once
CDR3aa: CASSFRDRGVNEQFF
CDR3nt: TGTGCCAGCAGTTTTAGGGACAGGGGGGTCAATGAGCAGTTCTTC

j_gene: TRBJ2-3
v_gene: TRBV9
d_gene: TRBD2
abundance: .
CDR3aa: CASSVGPLAGVPDTQYF
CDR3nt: TGTGCCAGCAGCGTAGGGCCGCTAGCGGGAGTGCCAGATACGCAGTATTTT

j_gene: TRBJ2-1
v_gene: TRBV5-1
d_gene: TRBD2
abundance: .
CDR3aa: CASSFGLAGGRPDNEQFF
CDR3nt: TGCGCCAGCAGCTTCGGACTAGCGGGAGGCCGACCAGACAATGAGCAGTTCTTC

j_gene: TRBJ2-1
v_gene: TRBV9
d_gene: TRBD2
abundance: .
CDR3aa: CASSVRSGTSGSVFNEQFF
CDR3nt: TGTGCCAGCAGCGTCCGCTCCGGGACTAGCGGGAGCGTTTTCAATGAGCAGTTCTTC

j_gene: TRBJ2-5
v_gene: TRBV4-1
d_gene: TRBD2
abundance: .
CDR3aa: CASSHLPQTSGRRETQYF
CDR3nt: TGCGCCAGCAGCCACCTACCTCAGACTAGCGGGAGGCGAGAGACCCAGTACTTC

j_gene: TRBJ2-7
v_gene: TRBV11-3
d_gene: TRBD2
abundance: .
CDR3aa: CASSAGLESSEQYF
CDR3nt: TGTGCCAGCAGCGCCGGACTAGAGAGCAGCGAGCAGTACTTC

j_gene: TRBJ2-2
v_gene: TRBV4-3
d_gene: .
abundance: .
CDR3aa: CASSQGGPGELFF
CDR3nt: TGCGCCAGCAGCCAAGGAGGGCCCGGGGAGCTGTTTTTT